The clone carrying this T cell receptor beta chain showed up just a few times. The data derive from a study of T cells in Graves' hyperthyroidism and ophthalmopathy. Germline CDR1 is MNHNY and CDR2 is SVGAGI (reference sequence). The length of the CDR3 is 11 residues. Trimming pared 4 bases from V and 10 bases from J, leaving 9 bases between. Using RNA transcripts as the source, TCR beta CDR3 regions were amplified. In the first-round RT-PCR of the TCR CDR3, the HTBI primer set was used. TCRdb independently ran MiXCR on the multiplex PCR reads; one entry per CDR3 protein. The sample lists 600,000 to 800,000 distinct CDR3 sequences, 30% to 40% seen once, with about a third in the top ten.

The sequence was collected from a woman aged 40-49 years with Graves' hyperthyroidism. The sample comprised blood. V is TRBV6-6 and J is TRBJ2-3; D unresolved. The CDR3: CASSLGGAQYF. For the CDR3, the DNA is TGTGCCAGCAGTTTGGGCGGTGCGCAGTATTTT.